This T cell receptor beta chain was sequenced during a study of shared clonotypes between healthy human individuals (dated by TCRdb to 2018 to 2021). The study in broad terms: Three men and a couple of women, aged 18 to 49 years, made up the cohort. To increase sequencing depth and limit assay-specific biases, TCR repertoire library preparation and sequencing were carried out by different laboratories using diverse techniques. Between about 0.85 and 9.5 billion PBMCs per donor were obtained by leukapheresis. For each donor, CD4 naive and CD4 memory were each given three plates, CD8 naive was given two plates, and CD8 memory was given one plate. To estimate repertoire size and how much clonotypes are shared between individuals, the study performed deep sequencing of blood TCR repertoires from 4 to 6 healthy adults. Paper-wide results and their limitations: Across four donors, approximately 5% of naive CD4, over 3% of naive CD8, about 2.3% of memory CD4, and 0.4% of memory CD8 clonotypes were shared. The small number of donors limited the genetic and exposure-history diversity represented. Pairwise subsampling led to the expectation that sequencing depth would affect the degree of clonotype sharing among donors. Clonotypes shared by all four sorted-subset donors showed higher generation probabilities than non-shared clonotypes. Incomplete sequencing was indicated by rarefaction of sorted-subset datasets, despite the large sequencing depth. Naive subsets generally had larger estimated clonotype richness than memory subsets did. Sampling was restricted to blood, and TCR repertoires in tissues likely differ from the TCR repertoires found in blood.

TCR CDR3 regions were amplified from genomic DNA by multiplex PCR using the deep immunoSEQ assay. Genomic DNA extracted from each cell subset was distributed evenly over all wells of several immunoSEQ 96-well plates, and each plate served as one replicate. Each replicate PCR for sorted subsets received about 200 ng genomic DNA, equal to about 30,000 T cell genomes. The purified libraries were quantified using a Qubit 3.0 fluorometer, sized with a Bioanalyzer 2100, and then quantified again using the KAPA Library Quantification kit. Every immunoSEQ 96-well plate was sequenced on a separate single-read 150-cycle Illumina NextSeq 550 flow cell. Processing in the source paper ran as follows. Because the immunoSEQ output included only junctional sequences and no quality scores, the filtering could not be the same as the filtering used for full-length reads. To assign V/J genes and CDR3, sequences were annotated against IMGT germline references using PyIR, a Python wrapper for IgBLAST v1.9. Reads were filtered out if the reads had weak V/J assignments (E-value above 1e-6), no CDR3, stop codons, out-of-frame junctions, or ambiguous translated residues. V3J clonotypes were defined by identical inferred V gene, J gene, and CDR3 amino acid sequence. Percentage overlap between repertoires was calculated by dividing the number of shared unique clonotypes by the size of the smaller repertoire. Three approaches were used to assess repertoire richness: RTK rarefaction, the Chao1 estimator, and Recon v2.1 estimates of unobserved clonotypes. Generation probabilities for all TCRbeta clonotypes obtained by the gDNA method from several donors were computed using OLGA. TCRdb retrieved this table from immuneACCESS and kept in-frame rearrangements only. Not all clones are present; in checked studies, unresolved V genes account for under half, and no reason is known for the remainder. Clone size and the V and J calls come from that table; the DNA yielded D and trimming. This sample holds about 2 million clones; less than 95% were observed only once. Of the sample, about 1.1% falls within the top ten clones.

For the CD8 naive samples, CD45RO-negative cells were positively selected for CCR7, yielding a CD45RA+CCR7+ population from which TemRA cells were excluded. The donors were healthy, HIV-negative adults with no recently reported acute infections or vaccinations. All donors were Caucasian adults living in Nashville, Tennessee, USA. After blood collection by leukapheresis, PBMCs were isolated using Ficoll-Histopaque density gradient centrifugation and then cryopreserved in the vapor phase of liquid nitrogen. Analytical flow cytometry was used to check the purity and quantity of each magnetically sorted T cell population. Genomic DNA was isolated from every sorted fraction and measured by UV absorbance on a Nanodrop 2000c. As regards this clone: Its antigen is still unknown. The input lacks base qualities; no much larger clone sits a single base away.

The CDR3 holds 13 amino acids from the cysteine to the phenylalanine. This entry keeps only the CDR3 DNA: 39 bases, framed from base 1. Via the germline V gene, CDR1 is MNHEY and CDR2 SVGAGI. Trimming removed 2 bases from V and 8 bases from J, leaving 12 bases between the germline ends. This receptor chain uses TRBV6-5 and TRBJ1-2; TRBD1 is possibly the D segment (5 matching bases). This receptor was taken from a man aged 18-30 years in good health. The specimen sequenced was naive CD8+ T cells sorted from blood. This specimen's cell subset or site label, per the study, means: CD45RA+CCR7+. The DNA sequence is given as TGTGCCAGCAGTTACGACGGACAAGAGGGCTACACCTTC. Translated, it gives CASSYDGQEGYTF.